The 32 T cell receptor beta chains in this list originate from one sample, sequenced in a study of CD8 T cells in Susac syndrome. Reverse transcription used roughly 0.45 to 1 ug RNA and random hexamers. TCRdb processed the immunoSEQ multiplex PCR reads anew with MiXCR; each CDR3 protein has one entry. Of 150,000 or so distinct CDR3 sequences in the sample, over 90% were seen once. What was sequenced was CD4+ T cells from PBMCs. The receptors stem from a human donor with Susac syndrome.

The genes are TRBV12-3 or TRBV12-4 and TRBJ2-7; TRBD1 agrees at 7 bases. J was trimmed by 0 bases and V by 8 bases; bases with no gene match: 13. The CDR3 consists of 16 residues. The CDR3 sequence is CASVPEGGVPSYEQYF. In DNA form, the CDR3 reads TGTGCCAGCGTTCCCGAAGGGGGCGTCCCCTCCTACGAGCAGTACTTC.

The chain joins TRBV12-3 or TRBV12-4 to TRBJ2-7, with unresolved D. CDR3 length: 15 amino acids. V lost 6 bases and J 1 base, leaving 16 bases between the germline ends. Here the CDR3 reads CASSLQLTGSYEQYF. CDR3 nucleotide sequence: TGTGCCAGCAGCCTCCAACTGACTGGTTCCTACGAGCAGTACTTC.

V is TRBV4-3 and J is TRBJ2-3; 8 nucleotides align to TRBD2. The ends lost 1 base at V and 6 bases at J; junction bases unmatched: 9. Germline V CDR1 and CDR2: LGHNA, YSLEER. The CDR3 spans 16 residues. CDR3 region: CASSQVSGGPSDTQYF. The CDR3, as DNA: TGCGCCAGCAGCCAAGTGTCGGGAGGGCCATCGGATACGCAGTATTTT.

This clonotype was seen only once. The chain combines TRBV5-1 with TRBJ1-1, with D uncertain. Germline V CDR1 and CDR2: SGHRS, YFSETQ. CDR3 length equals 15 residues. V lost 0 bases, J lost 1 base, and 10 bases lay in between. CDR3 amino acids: CASSLARVGNTEAFF. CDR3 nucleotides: TGCGCCAGCAGCTTGGCTAGGGTGGGGAACACTGAAGCTTTCTTT.

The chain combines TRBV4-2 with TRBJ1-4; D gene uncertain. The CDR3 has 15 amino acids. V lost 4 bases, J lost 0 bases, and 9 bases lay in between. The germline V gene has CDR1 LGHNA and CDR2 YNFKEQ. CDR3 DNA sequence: TGTGCCAGCAGCCGGGATATTGCAACTAATGAAAAACTGTTTTTT. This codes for CASSRDIATNEKLFF.

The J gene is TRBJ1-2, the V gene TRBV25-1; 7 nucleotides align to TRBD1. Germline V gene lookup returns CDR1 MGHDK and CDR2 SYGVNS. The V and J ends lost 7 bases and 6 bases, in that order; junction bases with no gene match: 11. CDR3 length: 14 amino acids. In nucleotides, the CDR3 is TGTGCCAGCAAGGGGATGGGACAGACTAATGGCTACACCTTC. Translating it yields CASKGMGQTNGYTF.

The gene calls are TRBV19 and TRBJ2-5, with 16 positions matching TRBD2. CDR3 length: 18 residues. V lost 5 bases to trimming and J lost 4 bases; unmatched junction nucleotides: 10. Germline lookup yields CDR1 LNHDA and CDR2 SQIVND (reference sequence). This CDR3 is CASSGGLAGGPSRETQYF. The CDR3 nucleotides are TGTGCCAGTAGTGGGGGACTAGCGGGAGGGCCGAGTCGAGAGACCCAGTACTTC.

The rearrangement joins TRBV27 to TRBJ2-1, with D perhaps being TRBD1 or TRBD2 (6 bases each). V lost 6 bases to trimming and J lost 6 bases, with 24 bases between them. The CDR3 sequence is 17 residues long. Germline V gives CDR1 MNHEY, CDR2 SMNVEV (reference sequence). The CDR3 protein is CASSRTRGRRGGNEQFF. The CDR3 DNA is TGTGCCAGCAGCCGAACCCGGGGGCGGAGAGGGGGCAATGAGCAGTTCTTC.

CDR3 nucleotide sequence: TGTGCCAGCAGCGTAGCCCCCGGGACAGGGATGAATGAGCAGTTCTTC. This sequence encodes CASSVAPGTGMNEQFF. The chain employs TRBV9 and TRBJ2-1; 9 bases are a match to TRBD1. J gave up 7 bases and V 0 bases, and 8 bases lay outside the gene matches. From germline, CDR1 is SGDLS and CDR2 YYNGEE. The CDR3 covers 16 residues.

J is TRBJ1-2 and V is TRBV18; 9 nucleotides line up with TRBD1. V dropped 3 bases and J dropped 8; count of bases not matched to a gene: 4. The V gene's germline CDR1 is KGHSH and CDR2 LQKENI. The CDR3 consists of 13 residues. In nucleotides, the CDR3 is TGTGCCAGCTCACCTTCGGACAGGGGCGGCTACACCTTC. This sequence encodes CASSPSDRGGYTF.

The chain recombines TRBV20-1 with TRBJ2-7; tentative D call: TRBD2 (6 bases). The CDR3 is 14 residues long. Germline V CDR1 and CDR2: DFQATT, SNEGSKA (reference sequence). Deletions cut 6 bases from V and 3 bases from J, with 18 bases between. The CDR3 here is CSATPGTGNYEQYF. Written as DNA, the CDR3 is TGCAGTGCCACGCCCGGGACTGGCAACTACGAGCAGTACTTC.

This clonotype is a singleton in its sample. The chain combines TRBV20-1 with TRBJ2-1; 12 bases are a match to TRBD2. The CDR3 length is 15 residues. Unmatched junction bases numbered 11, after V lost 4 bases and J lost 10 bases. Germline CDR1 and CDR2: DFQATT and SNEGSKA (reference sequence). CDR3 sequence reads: CSATQTSGSSNEQFF. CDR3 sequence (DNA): TGCAGTGCTACCCAGACTAGCGGGAGTTCCAACGAGCAGTTCTTC.

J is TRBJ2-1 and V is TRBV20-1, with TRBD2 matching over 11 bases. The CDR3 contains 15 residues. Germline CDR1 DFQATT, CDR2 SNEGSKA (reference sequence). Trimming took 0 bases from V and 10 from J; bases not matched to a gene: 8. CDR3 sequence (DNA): TGCAGTGCTAGAGACGGTAGCGGGAGGGCCCGGGAGCAGTTCTTC. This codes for CSARDGSGRAREQFF.

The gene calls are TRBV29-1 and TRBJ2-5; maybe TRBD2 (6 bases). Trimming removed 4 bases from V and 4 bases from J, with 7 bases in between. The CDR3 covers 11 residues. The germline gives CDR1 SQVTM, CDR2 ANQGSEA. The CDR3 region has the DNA TGCAGCGTTGGACTAGGAGAGACCCAGTACTTC. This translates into CSVGLGETQYF.

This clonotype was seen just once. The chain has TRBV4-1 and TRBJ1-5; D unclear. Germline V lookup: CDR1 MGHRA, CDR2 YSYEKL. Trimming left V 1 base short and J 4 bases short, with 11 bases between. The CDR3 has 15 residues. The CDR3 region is CASSQAGVRNQPQHF. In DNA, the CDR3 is TGCGCCAGCAGCCAAGCTGGGGTGAGGAATCAGCCCCAGCATTTT.

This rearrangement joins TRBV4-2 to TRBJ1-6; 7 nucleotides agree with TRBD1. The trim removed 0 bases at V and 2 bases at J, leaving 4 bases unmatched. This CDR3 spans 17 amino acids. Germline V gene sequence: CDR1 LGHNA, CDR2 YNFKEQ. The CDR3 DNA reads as TGTGCCAGCAGCCAAGAGCGAGGGACAGCCTATAATTCACCCCTCCACTTT. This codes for CASSQERGTAYNSPLHF.

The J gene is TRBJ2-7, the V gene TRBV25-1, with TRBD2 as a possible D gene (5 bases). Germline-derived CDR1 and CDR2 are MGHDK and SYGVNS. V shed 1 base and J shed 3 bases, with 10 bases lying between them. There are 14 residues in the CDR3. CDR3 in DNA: TGTGCCAGCAGTGAATTTCACGGGATCTACGAGCAGTACTTC. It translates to CASSEFHGIYEQYF.

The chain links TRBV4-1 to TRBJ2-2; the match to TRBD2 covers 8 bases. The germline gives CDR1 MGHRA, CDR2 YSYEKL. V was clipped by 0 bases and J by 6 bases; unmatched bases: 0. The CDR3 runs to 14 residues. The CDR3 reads CASSQEGLAGELFF. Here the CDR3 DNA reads TGCGCCAGCAGCCAAGAGGGACTAGCCGGGGAGCTGTTTTTT.

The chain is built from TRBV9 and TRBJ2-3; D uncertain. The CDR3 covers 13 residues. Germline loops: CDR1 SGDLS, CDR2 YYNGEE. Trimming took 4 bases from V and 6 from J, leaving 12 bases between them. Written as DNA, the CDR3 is TGTGCCAGCAGCCCCCAAACGGCGGATACGCAGTATTTT. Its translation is CASSPQTADTQYF.

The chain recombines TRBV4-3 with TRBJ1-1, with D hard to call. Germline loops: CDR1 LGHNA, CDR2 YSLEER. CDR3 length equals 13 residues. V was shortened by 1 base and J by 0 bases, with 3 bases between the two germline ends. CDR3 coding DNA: TGCGCCAGCAGCCAAGCGGTGAACACTGAAGCTTTCTTT. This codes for CASSQAVNTEAFF.

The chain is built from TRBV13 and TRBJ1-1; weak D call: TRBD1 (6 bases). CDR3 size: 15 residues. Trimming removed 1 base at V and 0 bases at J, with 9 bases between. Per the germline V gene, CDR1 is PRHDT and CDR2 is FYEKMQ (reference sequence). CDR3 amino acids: CASSLEGQLNTEAFF. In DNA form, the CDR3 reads TGTGCCAGCAGCTTAGAAGGACAGCTGAACACTGAAGCTTTCTTT.

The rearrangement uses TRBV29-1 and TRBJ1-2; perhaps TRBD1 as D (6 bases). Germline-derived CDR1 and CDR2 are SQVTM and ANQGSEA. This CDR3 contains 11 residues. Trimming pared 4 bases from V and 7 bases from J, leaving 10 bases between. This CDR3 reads CSVARGGGYTF. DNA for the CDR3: TGCAGCGTTGCCAGGGGAGGTGGCTACACCTTC.

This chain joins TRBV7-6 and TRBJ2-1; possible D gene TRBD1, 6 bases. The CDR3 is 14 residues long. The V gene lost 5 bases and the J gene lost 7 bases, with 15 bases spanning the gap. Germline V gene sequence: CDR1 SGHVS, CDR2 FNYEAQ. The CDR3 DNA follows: TGTGCCAGCAGCCCCCTGGGGACAATAAATGAGCAGTTCTTC. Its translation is CASSPLGTINEQFF.

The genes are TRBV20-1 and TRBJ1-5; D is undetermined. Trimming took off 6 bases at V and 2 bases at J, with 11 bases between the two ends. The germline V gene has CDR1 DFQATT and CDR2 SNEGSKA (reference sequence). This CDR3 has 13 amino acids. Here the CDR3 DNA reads TGCAGTGCCCAAGGGTGGGGCAATCAGCCCCAGCATTTT. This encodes CSAQGWGNQPQHF.

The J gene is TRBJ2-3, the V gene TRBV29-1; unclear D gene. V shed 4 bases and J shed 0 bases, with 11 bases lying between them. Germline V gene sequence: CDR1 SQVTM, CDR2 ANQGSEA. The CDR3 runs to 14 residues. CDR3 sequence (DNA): TGCAGCGTTGTCGGCGGTCGAAGCACAGATACGCAGTATTTT. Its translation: CSVVGGRSTDTQYF.

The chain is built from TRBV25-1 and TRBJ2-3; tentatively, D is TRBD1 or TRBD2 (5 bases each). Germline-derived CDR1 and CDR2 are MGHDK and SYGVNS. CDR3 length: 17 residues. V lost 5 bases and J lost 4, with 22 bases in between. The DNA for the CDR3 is TGTGCCAGCAGTAAGAGGGACGCCCCAGAAGGCGCAGATACGCAGTATTTT. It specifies CASSKRDAPEGADTQYF.

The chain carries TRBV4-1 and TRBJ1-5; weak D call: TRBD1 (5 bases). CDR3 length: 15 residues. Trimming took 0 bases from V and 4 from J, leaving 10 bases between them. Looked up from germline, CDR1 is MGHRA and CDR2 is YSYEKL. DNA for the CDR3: TGCGCCAGCAGCCAAGATCTGGGACCGAATCAGCCCCAGCATTTT. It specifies CASSQDLGPNQPQHF.

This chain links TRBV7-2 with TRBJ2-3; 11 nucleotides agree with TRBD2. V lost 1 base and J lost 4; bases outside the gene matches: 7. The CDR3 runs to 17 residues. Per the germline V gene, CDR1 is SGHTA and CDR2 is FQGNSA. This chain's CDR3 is CASSLGTSGWFADTQYF. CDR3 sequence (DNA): TGTGCCAGCAGCTTAGGGACTAGCGGGTGGTTCGCAGATACGCAGTATTTT.

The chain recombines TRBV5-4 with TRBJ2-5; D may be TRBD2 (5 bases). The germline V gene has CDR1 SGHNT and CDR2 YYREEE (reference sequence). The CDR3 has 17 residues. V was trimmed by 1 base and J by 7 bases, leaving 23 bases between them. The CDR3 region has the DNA TGTGCCAGCAGCTTGTATACGGCTAGCAGATCCCCCCGGACCCAGTACTTC. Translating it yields CASSLYTASRSPRTQYF.

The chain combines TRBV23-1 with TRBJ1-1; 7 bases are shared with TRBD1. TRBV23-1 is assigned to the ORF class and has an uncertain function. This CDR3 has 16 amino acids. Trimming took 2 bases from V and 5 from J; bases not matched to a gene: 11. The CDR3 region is CASSQPRPGQQTEAFF. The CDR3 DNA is TGCGCCAGCAGTCAACCACGCCCGGGACAGCAGACTGAAGCTTTCTTT.

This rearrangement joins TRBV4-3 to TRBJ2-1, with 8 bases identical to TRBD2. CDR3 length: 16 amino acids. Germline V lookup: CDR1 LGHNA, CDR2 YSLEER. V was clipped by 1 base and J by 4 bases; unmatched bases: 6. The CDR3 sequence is CASSQGSTSAYNEQFF. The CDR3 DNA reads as TGCGCCAGCAGCCAAGGATCGACTAGCGCATACAATGAGCAGTTCTTC.

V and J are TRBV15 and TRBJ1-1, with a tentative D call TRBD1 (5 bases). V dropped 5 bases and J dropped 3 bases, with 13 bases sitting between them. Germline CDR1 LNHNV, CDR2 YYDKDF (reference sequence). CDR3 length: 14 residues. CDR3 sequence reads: CATSPRARDTEAFF. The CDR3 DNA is TGTGCCACCAGCCCCAGGGCTAGGGACACTGAAGCTTTCTTT.